This entry is about one T cell receptor beta chain. This specimen belongs to a study of control samples from healthy donors and cancer patients. Here immunoSEQ multiplex PCR was the method, and the copy in TCRdb shows in-frame clones only, minus some. Of 78,000 or so clones in the sample, about 88% are singletons; the top ten hold over 3.5%. The V gene's germline CDR1 is SGHNT and CDR2 YYREEE (reference sequence). The length of the CDR3 is 12 residues. Trimming cost V 5 bases and J 1 base, with 6 bases left between them. The chain combines TRBV5-4 with TRBJ1-2; no firm D call. The TCR sequence derives from a woman aged 45-65 years in good health. The sample consisted of blood. CDR3 bases: TGTGCCAGCAGTCACAGTAACTATGGCTACACCTTC. Translation gives CASSHSNYGYTF.